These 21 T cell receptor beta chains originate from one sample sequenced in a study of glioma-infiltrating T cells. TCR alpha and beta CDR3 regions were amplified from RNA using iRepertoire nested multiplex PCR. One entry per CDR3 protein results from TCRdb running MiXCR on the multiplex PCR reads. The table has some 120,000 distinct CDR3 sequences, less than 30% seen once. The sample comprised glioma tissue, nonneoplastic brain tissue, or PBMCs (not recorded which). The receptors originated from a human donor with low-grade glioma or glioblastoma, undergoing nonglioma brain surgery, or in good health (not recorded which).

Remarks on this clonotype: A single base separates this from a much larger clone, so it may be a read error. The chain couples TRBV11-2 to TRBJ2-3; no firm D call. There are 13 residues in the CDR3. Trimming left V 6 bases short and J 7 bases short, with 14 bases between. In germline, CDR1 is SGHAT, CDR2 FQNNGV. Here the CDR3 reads CASSKPSSNTQYF. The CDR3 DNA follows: TGTGCCAGCAGTAAACCCTCATCCAATACGCAGTATTTT.

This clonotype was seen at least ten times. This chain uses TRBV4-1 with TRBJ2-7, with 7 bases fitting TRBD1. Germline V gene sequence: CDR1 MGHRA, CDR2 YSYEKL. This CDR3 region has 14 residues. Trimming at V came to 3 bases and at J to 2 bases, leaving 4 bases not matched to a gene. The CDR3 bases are TGCGCCAGCAGCCAGGACAGGTCCCCCTACGAGCAGTACTTC. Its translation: CASSQDRSPYEQYF.

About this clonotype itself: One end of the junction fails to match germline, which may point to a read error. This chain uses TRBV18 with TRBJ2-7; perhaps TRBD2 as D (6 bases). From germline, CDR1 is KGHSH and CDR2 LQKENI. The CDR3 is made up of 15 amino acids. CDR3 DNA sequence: TGTGCCAACTCACGCGGCTGGGGGGTTTCCGACGAGCAGTACTTC. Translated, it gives CANSRGWGVSDEQYF. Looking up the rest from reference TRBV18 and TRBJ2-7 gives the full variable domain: NAGVMQNPRHLVRRRGQEARLRCSPMKGHSHVYWYRQLPEEGLKFMVYLQKENIIDESGMPKERFSAEFPKEGPSILRIQQVVRGDSAAYFCANSRGWGVSDEQYFGPGTRLTVT.

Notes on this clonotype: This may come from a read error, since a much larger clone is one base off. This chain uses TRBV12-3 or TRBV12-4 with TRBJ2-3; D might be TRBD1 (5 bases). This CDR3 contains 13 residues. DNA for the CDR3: TGTGCCAGCAGTTCCGTTAGGGGTGATACGCATTATTTT. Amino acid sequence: CASSSVRGDTHYF.

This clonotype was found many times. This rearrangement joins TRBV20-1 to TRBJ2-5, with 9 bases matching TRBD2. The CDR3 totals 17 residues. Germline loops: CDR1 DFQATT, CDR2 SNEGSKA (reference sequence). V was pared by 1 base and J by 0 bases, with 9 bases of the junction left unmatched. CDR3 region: CSARVTRLAEYQETQYF. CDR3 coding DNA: TGCAGTGCTAGAGTGACAAGACTAGCGGAGTACCAAGAGACCCAGTACTTC.

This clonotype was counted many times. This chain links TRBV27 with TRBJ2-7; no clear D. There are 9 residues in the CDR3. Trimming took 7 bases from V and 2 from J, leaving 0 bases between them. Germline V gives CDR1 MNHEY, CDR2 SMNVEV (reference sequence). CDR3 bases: TGTGCCAGCACCTACGAGCAGTACTTC. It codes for CASTYEQYF.

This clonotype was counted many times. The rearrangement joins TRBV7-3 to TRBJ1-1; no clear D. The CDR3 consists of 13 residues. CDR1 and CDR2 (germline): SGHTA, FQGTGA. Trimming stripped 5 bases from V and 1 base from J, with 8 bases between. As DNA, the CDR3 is TGTGCCAGCAGCAGTAATAGGAACACTGAAGCTTTCTTT. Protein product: CASSSNRNTEAFF.

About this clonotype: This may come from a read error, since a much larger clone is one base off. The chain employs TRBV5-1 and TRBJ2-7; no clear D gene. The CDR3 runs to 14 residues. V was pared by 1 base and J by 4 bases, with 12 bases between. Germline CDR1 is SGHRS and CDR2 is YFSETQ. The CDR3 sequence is CASSLSLESYEQYF. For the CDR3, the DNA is TGCGCCAGCAGCTTGAGTCTAGAGAGTTACGAGCAGTACTTC.

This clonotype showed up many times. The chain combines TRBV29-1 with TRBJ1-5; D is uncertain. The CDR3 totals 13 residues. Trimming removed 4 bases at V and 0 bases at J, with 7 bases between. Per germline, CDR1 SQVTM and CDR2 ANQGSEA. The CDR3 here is CSVAIDSNQPQHF. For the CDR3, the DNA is TGCAGCGTTGCGATCGATAGCAATCAGCCCCAGCATTTT.

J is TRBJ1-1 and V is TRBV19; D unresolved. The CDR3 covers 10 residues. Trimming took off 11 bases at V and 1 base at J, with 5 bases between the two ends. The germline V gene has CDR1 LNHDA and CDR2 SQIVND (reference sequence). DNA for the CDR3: TGTGCCTGTCAGAACACTGAAGCTTTCTTT. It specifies CACQNTEAFF.

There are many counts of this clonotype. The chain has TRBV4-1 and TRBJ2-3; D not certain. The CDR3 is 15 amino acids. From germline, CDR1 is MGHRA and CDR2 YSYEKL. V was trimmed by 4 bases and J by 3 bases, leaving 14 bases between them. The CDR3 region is CASSPGPEQTDTQYF. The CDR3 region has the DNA TGCGCCAGCAGCCCCGGGCCCGAACAAACAGATACGCAGTATTTT.

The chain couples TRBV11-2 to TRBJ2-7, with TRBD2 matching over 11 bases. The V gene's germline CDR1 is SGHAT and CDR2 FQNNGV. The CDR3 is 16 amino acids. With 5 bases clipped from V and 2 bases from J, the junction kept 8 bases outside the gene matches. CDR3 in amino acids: CASSDLLAGGPYEQYF. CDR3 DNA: TGTGCCAGCAGCGACCTTCTAGCGGGAGGTCCCTACGAGCAGTACTTC.

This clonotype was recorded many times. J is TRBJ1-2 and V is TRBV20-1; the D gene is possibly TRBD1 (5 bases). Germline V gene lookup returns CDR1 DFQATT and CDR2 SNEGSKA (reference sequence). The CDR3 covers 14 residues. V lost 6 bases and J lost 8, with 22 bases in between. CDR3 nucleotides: TGCAGTGCACCCAGGGAGGGCCTCTCTTGGGGCTACACCTTC. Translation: CSAPREGLSWGYTF.

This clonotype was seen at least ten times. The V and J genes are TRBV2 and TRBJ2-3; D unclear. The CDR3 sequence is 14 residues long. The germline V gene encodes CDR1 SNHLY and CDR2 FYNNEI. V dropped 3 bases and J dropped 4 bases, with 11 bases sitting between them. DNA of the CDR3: TGTGCCAGCAGTGAGTGGTACGGTCCAGATACGCAGTATTTT. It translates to CASSEWYGPDTQYF. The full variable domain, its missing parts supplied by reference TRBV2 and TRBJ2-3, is EPEVTQTPSHQVTQMGQEVILRCVPISNHLYFYWYRQILGQKVEFLVSFYNNEISEKSEIFDDQFSVERPDGSNFTLKIRSTKLEDSAMYFCASSEWYGPDTQYFGPGTRLTVL.

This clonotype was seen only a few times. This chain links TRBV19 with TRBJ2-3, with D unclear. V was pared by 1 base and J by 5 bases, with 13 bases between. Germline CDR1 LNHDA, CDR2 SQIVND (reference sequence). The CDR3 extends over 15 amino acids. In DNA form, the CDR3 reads TGTGCCAGTAGTATAGGTCGGCCAGCTCAAGATACGCAGTATTTT. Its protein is CASSIGRPAQDTQYF.

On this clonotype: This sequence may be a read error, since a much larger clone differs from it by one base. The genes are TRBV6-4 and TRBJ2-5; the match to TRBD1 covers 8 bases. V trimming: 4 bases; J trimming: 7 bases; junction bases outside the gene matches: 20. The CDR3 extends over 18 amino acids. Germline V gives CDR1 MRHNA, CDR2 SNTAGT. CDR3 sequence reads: CASSVPGQVRLVKGTQYF. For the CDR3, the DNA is TGTGCCAGCAGTGTCCCGGGACAGGTTCGCCTCGTTAAAGGGACCCAGTACTTC.

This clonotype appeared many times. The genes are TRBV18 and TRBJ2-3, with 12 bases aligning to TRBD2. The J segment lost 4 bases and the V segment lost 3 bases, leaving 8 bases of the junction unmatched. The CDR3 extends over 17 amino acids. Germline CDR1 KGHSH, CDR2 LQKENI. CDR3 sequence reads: CASSPLAGGPGSDTQYF. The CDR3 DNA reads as TGTGCCAGCTCACCCCTAGCGGGAGGGCCAGGGTCAGATACGCAGTATTTT.

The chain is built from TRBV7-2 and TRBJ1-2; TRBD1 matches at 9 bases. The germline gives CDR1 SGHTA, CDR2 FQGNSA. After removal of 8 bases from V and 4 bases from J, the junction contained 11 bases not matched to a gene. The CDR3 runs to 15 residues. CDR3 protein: CASRSTGGAGYGYTF. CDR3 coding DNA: TGTGCCAGCCGCTCCACAGGGGGCGCTGGCTATGGCTACACCTTC.

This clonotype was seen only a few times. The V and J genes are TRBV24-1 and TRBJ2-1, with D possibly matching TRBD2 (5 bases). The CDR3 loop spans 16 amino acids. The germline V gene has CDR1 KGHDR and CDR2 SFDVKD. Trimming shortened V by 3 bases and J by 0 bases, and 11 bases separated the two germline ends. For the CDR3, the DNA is TGTGCCACCAGTGATAGGAGCGGCAGCTCCTACAATGAGCAGTTCTTC. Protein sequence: CATSDRSGSSYNEQFF.

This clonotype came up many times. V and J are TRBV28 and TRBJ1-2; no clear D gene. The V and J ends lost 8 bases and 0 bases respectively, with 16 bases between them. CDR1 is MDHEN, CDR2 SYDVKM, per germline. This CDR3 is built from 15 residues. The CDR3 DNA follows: TGTGCCAGCGGTGGGAGAGGCATCCCTAACTATGGCTACACCTTC. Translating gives CASGGRGIPNYGYTF.

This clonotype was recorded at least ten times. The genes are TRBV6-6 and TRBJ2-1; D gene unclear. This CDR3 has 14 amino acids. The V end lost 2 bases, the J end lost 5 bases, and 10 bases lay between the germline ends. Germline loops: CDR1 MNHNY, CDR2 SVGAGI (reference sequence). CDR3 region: CASSYGGEDNEQFF. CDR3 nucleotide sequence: TGTGCCAGCAGTTACGGCGGAGAAGACAATGAGCAGTTCTTC.